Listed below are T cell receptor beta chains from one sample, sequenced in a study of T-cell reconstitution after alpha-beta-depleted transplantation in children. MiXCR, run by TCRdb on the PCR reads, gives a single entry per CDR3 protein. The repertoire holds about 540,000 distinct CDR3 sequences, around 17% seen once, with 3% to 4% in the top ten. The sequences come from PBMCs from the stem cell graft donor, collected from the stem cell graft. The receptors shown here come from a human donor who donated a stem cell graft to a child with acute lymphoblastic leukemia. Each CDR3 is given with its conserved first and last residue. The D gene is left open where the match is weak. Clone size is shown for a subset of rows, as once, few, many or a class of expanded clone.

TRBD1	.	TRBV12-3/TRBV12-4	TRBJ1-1	TGTGCCAGCAGTCCAGGGGGTAGCACTGAAGCTTTCTTT	CASSPGGSTEAFF
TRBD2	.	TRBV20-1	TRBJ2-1	TGCAGTGCTAGAGGAACTAGCGAGCCCACCCCTTCCTACAATGAGCAGTTCTTC	CSARGTSEPTPSYNEQFF
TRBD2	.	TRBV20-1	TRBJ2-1	TGCAGTGCTAGAGATCCTAGCGGGAGGACCCTATACAATGAGCAGTTCTTC	CSARDPSGRTLYNEQFF
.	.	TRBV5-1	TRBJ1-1	TGCGCCAGCAGCTTAAGGGGACAACAGAACACTGAAGCTTTCTTT	CASSLRGQQNTEAFF
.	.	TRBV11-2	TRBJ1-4	TGTGCCAGCAGCTTAGAGGTGACAAAACTGTTTTTT	CASSLEVTKLFF
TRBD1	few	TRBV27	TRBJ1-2	TGTGCCAGCAGTTTTTCCGGGACAGGGTATGGCTACACCTTC	CASSFSGTGYGYTF
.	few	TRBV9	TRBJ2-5	TGTGCCAGCTCCCAAACGGATGAGACCCAGTACTTC	CASSQTDETQYF
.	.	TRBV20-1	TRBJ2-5	TGCAGTGCTAGGACTCAAGAGACCCAGTACTTC	CSARTQETQYF
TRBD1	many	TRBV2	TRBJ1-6	TGTGCCAGCAGCAACCGGGACAGGAATTCACCCCTCCACTTT	CASSNRDRNSPLHF
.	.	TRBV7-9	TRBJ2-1	TGTGCCAGCAGCGCTAGCAGCAGCCACAATGAGCAGTTCTTC	CASSASSSHNEQFF
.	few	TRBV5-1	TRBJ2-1	TGCGCCAGCAGCCCCTGGGCGGGCTCGAGGAACAATGAGCAGTTCTTC	CASSPWAGSRNNEQFF
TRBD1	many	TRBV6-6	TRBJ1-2	TGTGCCAGCAGTTCGGACAGGGTCTATGGCTACACCTTC	CASSSDRVYGYTF
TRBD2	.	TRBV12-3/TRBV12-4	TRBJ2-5	TGTGCCAGCAGTTCATTAGCGGGAGGGGAGGAGACCCAGTACTTC	CASSSLAGGEETQYF